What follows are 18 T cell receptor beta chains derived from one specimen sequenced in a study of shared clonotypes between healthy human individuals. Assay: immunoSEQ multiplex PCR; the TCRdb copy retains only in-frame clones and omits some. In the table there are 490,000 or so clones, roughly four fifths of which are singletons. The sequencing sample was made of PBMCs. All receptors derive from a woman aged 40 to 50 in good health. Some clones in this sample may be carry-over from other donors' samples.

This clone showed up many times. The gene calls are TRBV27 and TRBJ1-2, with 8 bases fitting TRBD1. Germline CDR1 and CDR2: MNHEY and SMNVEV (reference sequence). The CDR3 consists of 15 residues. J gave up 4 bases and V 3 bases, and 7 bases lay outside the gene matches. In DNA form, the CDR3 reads TGTGCCAGCAGTTTCGGCCCGGGACAGGTCTATGGCTACACCTTC. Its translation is CASSFGPGQVYGYTF.

The CDR3 spells CASSDLPTDTQYF. CDR3 sequence (DNA): TGTGCCAGCAGTGACCTACCCACAGATACGCAGTATTTT. The chain combines TRBV6-4 with TRBJ2-3; no clear D gene. The CDR3 loop spans 13 amino acids. Looked up from germline, CDR1 is MRHNA and CDR2 is SNTAGT. The V and J ends lost 2 bases and 2 bases respectively, with 5 bases between them.

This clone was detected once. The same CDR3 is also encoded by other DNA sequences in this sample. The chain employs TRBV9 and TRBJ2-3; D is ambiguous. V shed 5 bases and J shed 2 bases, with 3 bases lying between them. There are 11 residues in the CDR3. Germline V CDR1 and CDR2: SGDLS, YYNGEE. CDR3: CASSLTDTQYF. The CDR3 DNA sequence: TGTGCCAGCAGTCTCACAGATACGCAGTATTTT.

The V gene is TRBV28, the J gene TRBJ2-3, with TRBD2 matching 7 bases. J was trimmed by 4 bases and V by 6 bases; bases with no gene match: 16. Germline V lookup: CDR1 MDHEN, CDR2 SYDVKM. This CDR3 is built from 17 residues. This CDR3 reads CASSAGHGGSVPDTQYF. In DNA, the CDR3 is TGTGCCAGCAGCGCCGGCCACGGCGGGAGCGTCCCAGATACGCAGTATTTT.

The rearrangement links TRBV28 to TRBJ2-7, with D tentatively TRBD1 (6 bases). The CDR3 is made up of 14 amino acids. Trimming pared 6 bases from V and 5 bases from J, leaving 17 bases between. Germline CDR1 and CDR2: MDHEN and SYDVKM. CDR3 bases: TGTGCCAGCAGGATAAGACGAAACAGGGACGAGCAGTACTTC. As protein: CASRIRRNRDEQYF.

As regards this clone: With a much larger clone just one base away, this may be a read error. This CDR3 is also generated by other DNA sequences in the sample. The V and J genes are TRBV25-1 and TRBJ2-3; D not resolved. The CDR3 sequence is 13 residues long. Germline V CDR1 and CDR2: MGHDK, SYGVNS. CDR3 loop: CASSELGTDTQYF. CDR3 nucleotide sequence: TGTGCCAGCAGTGAACTAGGCACGGATACGCAGTATTTT.

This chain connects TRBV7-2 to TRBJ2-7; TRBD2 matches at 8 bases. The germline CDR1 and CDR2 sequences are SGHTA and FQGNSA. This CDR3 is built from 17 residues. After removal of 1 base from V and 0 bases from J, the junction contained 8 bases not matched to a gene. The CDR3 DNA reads TGTGCCAGCAGCTTAGGCCTACTAGCGGACAGCTCCTACGAGCAGTACTTC. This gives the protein CASSLGLLADSSYEQYF. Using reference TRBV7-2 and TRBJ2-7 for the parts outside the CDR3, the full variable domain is GAGVSQSPSNKVTEKGKDVELRCDPISGHTALYWYRQSLGQGLEFLIYFQGNSAPDKSGLPSDRFSAERTGGSVSTLTIQRTQQEDSAVYLCASSLGLLADSSYEQYFGPGTRLTVT.

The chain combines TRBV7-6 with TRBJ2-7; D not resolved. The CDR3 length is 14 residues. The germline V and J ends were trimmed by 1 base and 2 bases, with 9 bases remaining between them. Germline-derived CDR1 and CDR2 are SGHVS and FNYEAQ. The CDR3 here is CASSLGHRTYEQYF. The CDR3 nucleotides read TGTGCCAGCAGCTTAGGTCACAGAACCTACGAGCAGTACTTC.

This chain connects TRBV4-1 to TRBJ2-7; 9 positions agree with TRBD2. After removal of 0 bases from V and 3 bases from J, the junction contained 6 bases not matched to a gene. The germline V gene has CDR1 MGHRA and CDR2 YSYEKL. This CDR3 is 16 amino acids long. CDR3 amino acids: CASSQEPGTSRYEQYF. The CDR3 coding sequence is TGCGCCAGCAGCCAAGAGCCCGGGACTAGCCGCTACGAGCAGTACTTC.

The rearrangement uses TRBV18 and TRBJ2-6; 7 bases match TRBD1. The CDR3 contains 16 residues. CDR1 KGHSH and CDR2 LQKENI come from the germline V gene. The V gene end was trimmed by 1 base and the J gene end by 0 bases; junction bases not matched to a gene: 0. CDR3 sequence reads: CASSPRDSSGANVLTF. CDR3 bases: TGTGCCAGCTCACCACGGGACAGCTCTGGGGCCAACGTCCTGACTTTC.

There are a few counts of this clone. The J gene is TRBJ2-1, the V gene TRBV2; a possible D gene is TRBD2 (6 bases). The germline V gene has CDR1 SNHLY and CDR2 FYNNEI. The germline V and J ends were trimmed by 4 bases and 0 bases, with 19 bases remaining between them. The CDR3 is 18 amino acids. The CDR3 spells CASSVLDPFGSSYNEQFF. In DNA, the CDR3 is TGTGCCAGCAGTGTCCTGGACCCATTCGGGAGCTCCTACAATGAGCAGTTCTTC. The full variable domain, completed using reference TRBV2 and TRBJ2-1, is EPEVTQTPSHQVTQMGQEVILRCVPISNHLYFYWYRQILGQKVEFLVSFYNNEISEKSEIFDDQFSVERPDGSNFTLKIRSTKLEDSAMYFCASSVLDPFGSSYNEQFFGPGTRLTVL.

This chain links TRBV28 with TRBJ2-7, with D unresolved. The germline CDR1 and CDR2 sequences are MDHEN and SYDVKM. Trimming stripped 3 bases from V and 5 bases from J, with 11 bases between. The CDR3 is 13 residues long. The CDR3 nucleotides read TGTGCCAGCAGTTTCCGACACGGCCACGAGCAGTACTTC. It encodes CASSFRHGHEQYF. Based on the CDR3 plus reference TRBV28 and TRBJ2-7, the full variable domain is DVKVTQSSRYLVKRTGEKVFLECVQDMDHENMFWYRQDPGLGLRLIYFSYDVKMKEKGDIPEGYSVSREKKERFSLILESASTNQTSMYLCASSFRHGHEQYFGPGTRLTVT.

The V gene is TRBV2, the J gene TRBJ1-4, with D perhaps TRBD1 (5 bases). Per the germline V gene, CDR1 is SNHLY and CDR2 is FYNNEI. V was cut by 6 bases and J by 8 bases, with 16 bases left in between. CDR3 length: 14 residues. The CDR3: CASRDRRRDEKLFF. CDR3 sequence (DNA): TGTGCCAGCAGGGACCGTAGGAGGGACGAAAAACTGTTTTTT.

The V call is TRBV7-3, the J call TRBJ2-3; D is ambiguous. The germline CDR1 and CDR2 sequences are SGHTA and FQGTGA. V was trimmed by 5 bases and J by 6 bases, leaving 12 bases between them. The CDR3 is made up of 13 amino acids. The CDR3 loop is CASSTPAGDTQYF. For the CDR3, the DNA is TGTGCCAGCAGCACCCCCGCCGGCGATACGCAGTATTTT.

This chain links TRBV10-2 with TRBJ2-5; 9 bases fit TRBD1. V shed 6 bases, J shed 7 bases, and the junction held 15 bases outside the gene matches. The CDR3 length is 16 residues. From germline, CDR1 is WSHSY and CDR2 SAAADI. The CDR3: CASRDTGGMDIGTQYF. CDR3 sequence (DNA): TGCGCCAGCAGGGACACAGGGGGCATGGATATCGGGACCCAGTACTTC.

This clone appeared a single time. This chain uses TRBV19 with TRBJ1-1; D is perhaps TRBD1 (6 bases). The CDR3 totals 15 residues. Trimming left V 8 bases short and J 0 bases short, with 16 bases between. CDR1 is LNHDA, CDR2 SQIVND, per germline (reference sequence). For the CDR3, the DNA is TGTGCCAGTTCAGGGGTAAGGACCCTGAACACTGAAGCTTTCTTT. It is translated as CASSGVRTLNTEAFF. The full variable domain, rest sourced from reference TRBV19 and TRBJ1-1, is DGGITQSPKYLFRKEGQNVTLSCEQNLNHDAMYWYRQDPGQGLRLIYYSQIVNDFQKGDIAEGYSVSREKKESFPLTVTSAQKNPTAFYLCASSGVRTLNTEAFFGQGTRLTVV.

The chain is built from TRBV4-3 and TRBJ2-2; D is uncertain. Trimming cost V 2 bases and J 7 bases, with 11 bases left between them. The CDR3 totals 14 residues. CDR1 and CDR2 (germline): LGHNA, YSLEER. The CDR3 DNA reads TGCGCCAGCAGCCAAAGTCTGATGGTCGGGGAGCTGTTTTTT. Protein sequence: CASSQSLMVGELFF.

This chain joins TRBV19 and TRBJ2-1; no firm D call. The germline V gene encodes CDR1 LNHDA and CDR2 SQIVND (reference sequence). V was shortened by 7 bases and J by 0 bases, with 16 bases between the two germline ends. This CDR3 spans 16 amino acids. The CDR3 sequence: CASTLQATLSYNEQFF. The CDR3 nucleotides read TGTGCCAGTACCCTCCAGGCGACCCTCTCCTACAATGAGCAGTTCTTC.